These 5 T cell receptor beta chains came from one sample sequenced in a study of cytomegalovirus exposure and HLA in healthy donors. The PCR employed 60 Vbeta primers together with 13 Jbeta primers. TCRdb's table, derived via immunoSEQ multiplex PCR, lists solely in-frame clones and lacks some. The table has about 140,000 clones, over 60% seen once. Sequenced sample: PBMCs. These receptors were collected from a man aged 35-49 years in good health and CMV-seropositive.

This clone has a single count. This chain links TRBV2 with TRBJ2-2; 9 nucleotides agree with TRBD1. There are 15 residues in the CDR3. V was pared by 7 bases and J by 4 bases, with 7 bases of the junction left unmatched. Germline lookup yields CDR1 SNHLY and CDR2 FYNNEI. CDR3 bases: TGTGCCAGCACACGGACAGGGGAGAGCACCGGGGAGCTGTTTTTT. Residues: CASTRTGESTGELFF.

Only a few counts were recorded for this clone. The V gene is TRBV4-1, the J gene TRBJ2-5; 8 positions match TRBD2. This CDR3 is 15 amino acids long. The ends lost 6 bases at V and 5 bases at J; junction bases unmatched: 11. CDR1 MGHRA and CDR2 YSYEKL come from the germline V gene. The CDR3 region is CASSPSERGWETQYF. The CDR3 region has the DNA TGCGCCAGCAGTCCCTCGGAGCGGGGGTGGGAGACCCAGTACTTC.

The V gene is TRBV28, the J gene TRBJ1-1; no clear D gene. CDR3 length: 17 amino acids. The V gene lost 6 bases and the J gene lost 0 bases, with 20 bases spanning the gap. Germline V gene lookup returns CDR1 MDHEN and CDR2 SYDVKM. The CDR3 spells CASRSNWAPLMNTEAFF. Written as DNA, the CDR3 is TGTGCCAGCAGATCAAATTGGGCCCCCCTAATGAACACTGAAGCTTTCTTT.

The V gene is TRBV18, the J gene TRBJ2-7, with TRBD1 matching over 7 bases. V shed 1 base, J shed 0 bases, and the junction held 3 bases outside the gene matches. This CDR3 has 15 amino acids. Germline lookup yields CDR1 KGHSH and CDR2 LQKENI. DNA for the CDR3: TGTGCCAGCTCACCACTGGGACAGAGCTCCTACGAGCAGTACTTC. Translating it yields CASSPLGQSSYEQYF.

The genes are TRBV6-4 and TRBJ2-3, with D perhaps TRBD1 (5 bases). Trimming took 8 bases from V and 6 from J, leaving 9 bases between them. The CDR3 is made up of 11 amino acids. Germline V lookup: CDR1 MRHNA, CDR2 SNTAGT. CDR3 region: CASETVDTQYF. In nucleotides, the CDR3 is TGTGCCAGCGAGACAGTTGATACGCAGTATTTT.